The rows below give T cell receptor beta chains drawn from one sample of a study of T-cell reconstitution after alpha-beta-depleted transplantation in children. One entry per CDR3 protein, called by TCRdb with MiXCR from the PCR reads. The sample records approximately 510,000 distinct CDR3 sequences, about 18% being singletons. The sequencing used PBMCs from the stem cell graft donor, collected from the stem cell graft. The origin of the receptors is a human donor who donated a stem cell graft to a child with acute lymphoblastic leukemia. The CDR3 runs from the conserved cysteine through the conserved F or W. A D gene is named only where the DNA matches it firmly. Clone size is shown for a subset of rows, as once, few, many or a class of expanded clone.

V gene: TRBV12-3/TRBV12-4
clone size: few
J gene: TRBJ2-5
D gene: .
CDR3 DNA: TGTGCCAGCAGTTTCGCGGCAGTCCAAGAGACCCAGTACTTC
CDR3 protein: CASSFAAVQETQYF

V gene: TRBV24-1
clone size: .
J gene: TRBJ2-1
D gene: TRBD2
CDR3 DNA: TGTGCCACCAGTGGCCTAGCGGGAGGGCCAGGTGAGCAGTTCTTC
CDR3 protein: CATSGLAGGPGEQFF

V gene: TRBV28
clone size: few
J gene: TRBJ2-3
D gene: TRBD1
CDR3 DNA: TGTGCCAGCAGTTTGGGGACAGGGTCGAGCACAGATACGCAGTATTTT
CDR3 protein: CASSLGTGSSTDTQYF

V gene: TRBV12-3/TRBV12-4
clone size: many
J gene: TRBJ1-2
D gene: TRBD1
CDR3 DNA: TGTGCCAGCAGTTCGAGGGGGCCCTACCCCATGACCGGCTACACCTTC
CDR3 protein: CASSSRGPYPMTGYTF

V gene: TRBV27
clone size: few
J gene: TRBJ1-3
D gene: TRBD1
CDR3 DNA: TGTGCCAGCAGGCCCCTTACAGGGGCCGGAAACACCATATATTTT
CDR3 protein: CASRPLTGAGNTIYF

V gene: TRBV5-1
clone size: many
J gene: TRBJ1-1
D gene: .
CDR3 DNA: TGCGCCAGCAGCTTGAGGGGGGAGAACACTGAAGCTTTCTTT
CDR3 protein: CASSLRGENTEAFF

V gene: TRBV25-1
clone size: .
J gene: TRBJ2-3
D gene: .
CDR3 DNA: TGTGGCAGCAGGGGTAATGATACGCAGTATTTT
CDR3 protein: CGSRGNDTQYF

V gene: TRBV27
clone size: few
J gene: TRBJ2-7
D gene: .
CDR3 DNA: TGTGCCAGCAGGCGTAAGGGATCCTACGAGCAGTACTTC
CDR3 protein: CASRRKGSYEQYF

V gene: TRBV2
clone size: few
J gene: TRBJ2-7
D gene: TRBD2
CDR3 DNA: TGTGCCCGCGGCGAAGCGGGAGAGGGAAAGCAGTACTTC
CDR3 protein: CARGEAGEGKQYF

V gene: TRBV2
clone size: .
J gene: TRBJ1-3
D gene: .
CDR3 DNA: TGTGCCAGCAGTGAAGCGCCTGGCCGCTCTGGAAACACCATATATTTT
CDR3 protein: CASSEAPGRSGNTIYF

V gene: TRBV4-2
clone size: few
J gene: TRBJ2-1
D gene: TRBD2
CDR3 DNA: TGTGCCAGCAGCCAAGGGACTAGTAATAACAATGAGCAGTTCTTC
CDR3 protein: CASSQGTSNNNEQFF

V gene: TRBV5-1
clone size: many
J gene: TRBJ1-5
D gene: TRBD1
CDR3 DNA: TGCGCCAGCAGCTTGACAGGGGGCCAAGCTCAGCCCCAGCATTTT
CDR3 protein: CASSLTGGQAQPQHF

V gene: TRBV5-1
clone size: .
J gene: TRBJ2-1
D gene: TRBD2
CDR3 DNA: TGCGCCAGCAGCCCGGGGACTAGCGGGAGACATATCTACAATGAGCAGTTCTTC
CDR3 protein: CASSPGTSGRHIYNEQFF

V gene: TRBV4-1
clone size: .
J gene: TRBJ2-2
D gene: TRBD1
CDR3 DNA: TGCGCCAGCAGCCAGGGACAGGGGATGGACACCGGGGAGCTGTTTTTT
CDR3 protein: CASSQGQGMDTGELFF

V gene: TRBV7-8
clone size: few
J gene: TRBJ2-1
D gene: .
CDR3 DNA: TGTGCCAGCAGCCCGAGGTGGGGGGCCACAACCTACAATGAGCAGTTCTTC
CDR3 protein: CASSPRWGATTYNEQFF

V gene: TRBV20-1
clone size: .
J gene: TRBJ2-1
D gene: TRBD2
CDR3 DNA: TGCAGTGCTAGAGAAGGAGCGGGGTGGGGGGATGAGCAGTTCTTC
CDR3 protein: CSAREGAGWGDEQFF

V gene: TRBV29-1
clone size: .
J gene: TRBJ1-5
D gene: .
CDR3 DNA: TGCAGCGTTGCGGCCGGAGGGAGCTTGGAGCCCCAGCATTTT
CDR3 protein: CSVAAGGSLEPQHF

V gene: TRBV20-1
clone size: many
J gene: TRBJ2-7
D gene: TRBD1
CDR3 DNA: TGCAGTGCTAGGATGCCGGGACAGGGGGCTGAAGAGCAGTACTTC
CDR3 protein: CSARMPGQGAEEQYF

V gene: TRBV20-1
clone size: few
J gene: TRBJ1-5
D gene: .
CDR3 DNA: TGCAGTGCTAGAGATTCGGGCAATCAGCCCCAGCATTTT
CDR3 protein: CSARDSGNQPQHF

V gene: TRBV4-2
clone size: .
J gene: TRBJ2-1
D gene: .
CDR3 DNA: TGTGCCAGCAGCCAAGGCAGAGGGAAAACCCAGTTCTTC
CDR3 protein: CASSQGRGKTQFF

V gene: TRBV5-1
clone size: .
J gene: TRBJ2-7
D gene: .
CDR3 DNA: TGCGCCAGCAGCTTGGATAGAGAAGCCTACGAGCAGTACTTC
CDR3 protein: CASSLDREAYEQYF

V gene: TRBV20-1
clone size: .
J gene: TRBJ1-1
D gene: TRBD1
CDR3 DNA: TGCAGTGCTTACAACGGGACAGGGAGGACTGAAGCTTTCTTT
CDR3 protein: CSAYNGTGRTEAFF

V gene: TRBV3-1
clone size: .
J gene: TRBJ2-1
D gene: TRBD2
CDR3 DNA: TGTGCCAGCAGACTACTAGCGGACTCCTACAATGAGCAGTTCTTC
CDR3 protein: CASRLLADSYNEQFF

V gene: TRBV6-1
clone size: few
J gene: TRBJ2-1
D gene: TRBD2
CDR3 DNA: TGTGCCAGCAGTAGGACTAGCGGGGTGTACAATGAGCAGTTCTTC
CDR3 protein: CASSRTSGVYNEQFF

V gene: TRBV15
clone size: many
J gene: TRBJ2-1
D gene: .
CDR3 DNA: TGTGCCACCAGCAGAGGTTCCTTCGGTCCGGGGAATGAGCAGTTCTTC
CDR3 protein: CATSRGSFGPGNEQFF